The present entry profiles one T cell receptor beta chain with its context. Its target is unknown. The data were taken from a study of cytomegalovirus exposure and HLA in healthy donors. Study information: An earlier analysis found roughly 100 million unique TCR beta sequences from roughly 170 million T cells. Whole-study findings and limits: In presence/absence analyses, roughly uniform sequencing depth across donors was assumed.

CDR1 is SGHTA, CDR2 FQGNSA, per germline. V lost 6 bases and J 2 bases, leaving 18 bases between the germline ends. The CDR3 is 16 amino acids. 13 Jbeta primers and 60 Vbeta primers were used for the PCR. Data came from immunoSEQ multiplex PCR; TCRdb stores just in-frame clones and leaves some out. The profile shows nearly 200,000 clones, around 87% of them singletons. The sample comprised PBMCs. This rearrangement joins TRBV7-2 to TRBJ2-3, with D possibly being TRBD1 (6 bases). This TCR was recovered from a man aged 25 to 45 in good health and CMV-seronegative. The CDR3 DNA reads as TGTGCCAGCAGTTGGGGGCCCCCTGCCTCCACAGATACGCAGTATTTT. It yields the protein CASSWGPPASTDTQYF.